This T cell receptor beta chain derives from a study of cytomegalovirus exposure and HLA in healthy donors (dated by TCRdb to the late 2010s). Regarding the complete study: In an earlier analysis of 550 to 750 of the donors, about 270 Gb of sequence data and roughly 100 million unique TCR beta sequences from about 179 million T cells were reported. Typing coverage varied by locus: roughly 629-630 donors for A, B, C, DRB1 and DQB1; approximately 520 for DQA1; some 610 for DPA1; roughly 470 for DPB1. A few DR-DQ haplotypes were treated as single units for association and clustering because of strong linkage in the cohort. In an earlier analysis of about 590 of the donors, high-throughput TCR beta sequencing was used to judge whether each TCR beta V gene segment behaved as functional or pseudogenic. A later analysis re-examined previously published TCR beta repertoires from roughly 720 donors and added high-resolution HLA genotyping to investigate patterns of TCR occurrence. Donor age, sex, ethnicity and CMV serostatus were compiled together with the repertoire data. Rather than using new phenotypic data, the later analysis identified candidate immune exposures from TCR beta sequences and from how often those sequences occurred across donors. Class I and class II HLA loci were covered by the typing at four-digit resolution. Every discovery cohort repertoire had been produced on one sequencing platform. To predict cytomegalovirus infection status, the study combined high-throughput TCR immunosequencing, statistical association of individual TCRs with disease status, and machine learning. In a later genetic analysis, genome-wide SNP genotypes for about three fifths of the roughly 670 donors were used, and that subset was treated as a discovery cohort. A separate validation cohort of approximately 120 different subjects was used in addition to the approximately 700-subject first cohort. Among 398 genotyped donors of the cohort, an average of 235,054 unique TCR beta nucleotide sequences were sequenced per donor, roughly 20% of them non-productive. The study used immunosequencing to profile the T cell repertoires of some 600 subjects and linked those repertoires to cytomegalovirus serostatus. The study aimed to test whether cataloging public T cell receptors could reveal signatures of past pathogen exposure. Of the approximately 400 genotyped donors, roughly 85% fell in the genetic ancestry cluster associated with self-reported Caucasian donors. Around 320 gigabases of sequencing data and approximately 84 million unique TCR sequences were included in an early release covering roughly 600 HLA-typed donors. General findings and caveats noted by the study authors: The cohort was sequenced for TCR beta chains only, and without alpha or paired-chain data the features that could be detected were limited. In an earlier analysis of roughly 500 of the donors, most TCR beta V segments appeared in productive rearrangements about 87% or about 30% of the time, broadly matching IMGT annotations. Three of the identified cytomegalovirus-associated TCR beta chains were confirmed in vitro to be specific for cytomegalovirus antigens. Because counts were too low, about 18 rarely observed V segments, including chromosome 9 orphons, were left out of the earlier analysis of several hundred of the donors. In a later analysis, TCR association rates were found to vary across HLA loci, with the most associated TCRs seen for DRB1 alleles and the fewest for HLA-C alleles. In a later analysis, several top co-occurrence clusters were reported to appear linked to parvovirus B19, influenza, CMV and Epstein-Barr virus. For the cohort, immune exposure information was limited to CMV serostatus. A cluster of highly shared sequence variants was judged likely to be a technical artifact of the sequencing pipeline. V-gene and J-gene trimming of TCR beta chains was associated with a missense DCLRE1C variant in a later genetic analysis, and the association was replicated in an independent cohort. A further reported finding was that TCR beta sequences accurately predicted the HLA-A and HLA-B alleles for most subjects in the first cohort. When HLA alleles, especially DR and DQ, strongly co-occurred, attributing TCR associations to individual alleles was difficult. Cytomegalovirus status was reported to be diagnosed by the classifier with high specificity and sensitivity in both the original and validation cohorts. It was suggested by the authors that the approach could potentially be generalized to other disease states and immunological phenotypes. Compared with equally common non-associated chains, HLA-associated TCR beta chains in a later analysis were more clonally expanded and had lower generation probabilities. The study gave a list of about 150 TCR beta chains associated with cytomegalovirus. Because some donors lacked HLA typing at each locus, the association tests relied only on the typed subset. In a later analysis, most CMV-associated TCR beta chains were found to appear HLA-restricted, with HLA associations seemingly driven largely by CMV exposure. Linkage disequilibrium might explain the correlated functional status among segregating V segments, but an unknown experimental factor could not be ruled out. A later genetic analysis reported fewer N-insertions in productive TCRs among donors in an Asian-associated ancestry cluster than the roughly 620-donor mean. A later analysis associated about 17,000 TCR beta sequences with specific HLA alleles at a false discovery rate of 0.05. Most TCR sequences were observed very rarely across donors, whereas some public TCRs were present in many individuals. Sequencing depth was assumed to be roughly uniform across donors in the presence/absence analyses, though that assumption may not hold. Some IMGT-functional V segments, including TRBV6-2 and TRBV6-3, could not be distinguished by the 87-base-pair reads and were therefore excluded.

As to this clone: Its specific antigen is unknown. No quality values exist for individual bases; no much larger clone is one base distant.

From the cysteine through the phenylalanine, the CDR3 covers 17 amino acids. The entry retains the CDR3 DNA only, 51 bases that are in frame from base 1. Libraries came from the immunoSEQ multiplex PCR assay. For the multiplex PCR, a mixture combining 60 forward primers for TCR Vbeta segments and 13 reverse primers for TCR Jbeta segments was used. A multiplex PCR assay on genomic DNA amplified the CDR3 region of rearranged TCR beta genes. The Illumina HiSeq System was used to sequence the amplified TCR beta libraries as 87-base-pair reads. The authors' pipeline ran thus. Across the 670 or so repertoires, a later analysis counted 60 million to 90 million unique TCR beta chains, 9.5 million to 12 million of which were shared by at least two donors. Raw reads were error-corrected and collapsed into unique sequences by a nearest-neighbor algorithm in which closely related sequences were merged to remove PCR and sequencing errors. V, D and J gene segments were assigned by aligning CDR3 sequences to IMGT reference sequences. For a sequence to be retained, a match of at least six nucleotides was required to both a V gene segment and a J gene segment. A rearrangement counted as productive if the CDR3 had no stop codons and remained in frame with V and J, and every other rearrangement counted as non-productive. CDR3 was defined according to IMGT convention as the region running from the second conserved V-encoded cysteine to the conserved J-encoded phenylalanine. In an earlier analysis of some 550 of the donors, sequences lacking an unambiguous match to a single V gene segment were excluded. An earlier analysis of a few hundred of the donors called V segments functional above 56.7% productive rearrangements and segregating when the between-donor standard deviation exceeded 5%. A statistical classification framework was developed to diagnose cytomegalovirus status using the catalog of TCR beta chain sequences. In a later analysis, V and J genes were assigned by comparing TCR nucleotide sequences against IMGT/GENE-DB human TR gene sequences. The TCRdist pipeline was used in a later analysis to assign CDR3 sequences and most-parsimonious VDJ recombination scenarios. In a later analysis, each TCR beta chain was defined by its CDR3 amino acid sequence together with its V-gene family, and reads without a unique V-gene family were excluded. In a later analysis, around 650 highly shared, low-generation-probability nucleotide sequences were removed to address suspected cross-contamination and a sequencing artifact. In a later analysis, a clonal expansion index was calculated for each public chain from normalized within-repertoire ranks of inferred template counts. A later analysis computed generation probabilities with a VDJ recombination model fitted to out-of-frame rearrangements, and checked the results against IGoR. Hypergeometric tests were used in a later analysis to score TCR-TCR, TCR-HLA and TCR-CMV co-occurrence, with a repertoire-size bias correction applied to the TCR pairs. In a later analysis, false discovery rates were estimated by permuting HLA or CMV assignments 20 times. In a later analysis, co-occurring TCRs were grouped with DBSCAN, and TCRdist sequence similarity was added when clustering was performed within HLA-allele-positive subsets. For co-occurrence clustering, repertoires with fewer than 30,000 or more than 120,000 public chains were excluded, along with roughly five repertoires with anomalous nucleotide sharing. In its TCRdb copy, this immuneACCESS table keeps in-frame sequences only and misses some clones. Where compared with another copy, unresolved V genes explain less than half of these, and the others have no known cause. V, J and clone size derive from that table, while D and trimming were established from the DNA sequence. The sample records around 130,000 clones, roughly 84% of which are singletons. Less than 3% of the sample rests with the top ten.

The cohort consisted of 600 to 750 healthy bone marrow donors. Cohort members were all nominally healthy when sampled, although unrecorded immune exposures were likely present. The donor was CMV seronegative and belonged to the group of 380 or so seronegative cohort members. A peripheral blood sample was collected from each donor, and TCR beta sequencing was performed on peripheral blood mononuclear cells. The Qiagen DNeasy Blood Extraction Kit was used to extract genomic DNA from the blood cell samples. Input material: PBMCs. The TCR sequence derives from a man aged 50-59 years in good health and CMV-seronegative. The chain uses TRBV21-1 and TRBJ2-5; TRBD2, the D gene given by the table, was not confirmed from the DNA. TRBV21-1 is tagged as a pseudogene. In nucleotide form, the sequence is TGTGCCAGCAGCAAAGCGGGGGTAGCGGGTCACCAAGAGACCCAGTACTTC. Its amino acids are CASSKAGVAGHQETQYF.